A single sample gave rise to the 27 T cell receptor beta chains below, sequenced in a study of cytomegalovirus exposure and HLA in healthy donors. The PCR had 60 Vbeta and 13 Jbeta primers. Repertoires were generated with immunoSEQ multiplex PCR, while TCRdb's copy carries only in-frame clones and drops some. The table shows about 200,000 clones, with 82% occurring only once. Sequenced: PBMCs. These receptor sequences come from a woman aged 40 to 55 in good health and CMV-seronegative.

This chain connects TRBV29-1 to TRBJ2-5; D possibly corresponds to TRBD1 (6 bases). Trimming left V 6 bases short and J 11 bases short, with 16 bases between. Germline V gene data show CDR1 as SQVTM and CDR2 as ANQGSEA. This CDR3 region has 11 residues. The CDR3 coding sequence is TGCAGCGTAGGGGACACGGCCGGGCAGTACTTC. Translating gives CSVGDTAGQYF.

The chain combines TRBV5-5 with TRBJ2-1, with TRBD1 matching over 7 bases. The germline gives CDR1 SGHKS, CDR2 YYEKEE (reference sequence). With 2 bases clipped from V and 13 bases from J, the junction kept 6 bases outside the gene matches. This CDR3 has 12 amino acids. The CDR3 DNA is TGTGCCAGCAGCTTTAACAGGGGCCCCCAGTTCTTC. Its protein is CASSFNRGPQFF.

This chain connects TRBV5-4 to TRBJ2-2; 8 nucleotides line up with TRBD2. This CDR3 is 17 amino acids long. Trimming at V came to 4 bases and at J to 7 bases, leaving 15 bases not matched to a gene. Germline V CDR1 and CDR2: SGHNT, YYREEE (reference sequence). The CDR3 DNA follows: TGTGCCAGCAGCGCTGACAAGCGGGAGAGTCGGGGCGGGGAGCTGTTTTTT. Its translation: CASSADKRESRGGELFF.

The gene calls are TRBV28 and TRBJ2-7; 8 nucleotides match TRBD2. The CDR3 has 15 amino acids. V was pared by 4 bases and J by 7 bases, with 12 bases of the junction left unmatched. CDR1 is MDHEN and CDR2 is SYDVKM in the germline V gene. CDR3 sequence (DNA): TGTGCCAGCAGTTGGGGGCCGAGCGGGAGATTTGAGCAGTACTTC. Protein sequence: CASSWGPSGRFEQYF. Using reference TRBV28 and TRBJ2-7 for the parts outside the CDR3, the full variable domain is DVKVTQSSRYLVKRTGEKVFLECVQDMDHENMFWYRQDPGLGLRLIYFSYDVKMKEKGDIPEGYSVSREKKERFSLILESASTNQTSMYLCASSWGPSGRFEQYFGPGTRLTVT.

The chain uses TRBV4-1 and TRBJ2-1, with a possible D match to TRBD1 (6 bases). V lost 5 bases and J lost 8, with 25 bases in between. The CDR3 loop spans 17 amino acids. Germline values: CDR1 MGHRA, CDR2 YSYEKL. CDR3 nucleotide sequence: TGCGCCAGCAGCACCCGCCCCGGGACATCTCCCCGCGATGAGCAGTTCTTC. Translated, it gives CASSTRPGTSPRDEQFF.

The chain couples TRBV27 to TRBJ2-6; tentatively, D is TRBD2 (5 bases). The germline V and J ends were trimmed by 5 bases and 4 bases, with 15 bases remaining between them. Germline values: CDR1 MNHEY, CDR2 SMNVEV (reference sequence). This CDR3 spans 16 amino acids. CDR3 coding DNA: TGTGCCAGCAGTCCCCGTGTGGGGAGCGGGGCCAACGTCCTGACTTTC. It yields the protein CASSPRVGSGANVLTF.

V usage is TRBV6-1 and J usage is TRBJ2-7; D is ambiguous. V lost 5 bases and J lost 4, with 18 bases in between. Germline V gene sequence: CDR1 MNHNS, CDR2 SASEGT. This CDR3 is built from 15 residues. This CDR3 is CASSPPFSGVYEQYF. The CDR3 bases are TGTGCCAGCAGTCCTCCCTTCTCAGGCGTGTACGAGCAGTACTTC.

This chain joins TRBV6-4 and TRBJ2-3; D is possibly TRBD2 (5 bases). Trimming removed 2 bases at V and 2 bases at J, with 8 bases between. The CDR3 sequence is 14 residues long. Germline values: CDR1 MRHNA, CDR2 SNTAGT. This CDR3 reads CASSDDGDTDTQYF. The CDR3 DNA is TGTGCCAGCAGTGACGACGGGGACACAGATACGCAGTATTTT.

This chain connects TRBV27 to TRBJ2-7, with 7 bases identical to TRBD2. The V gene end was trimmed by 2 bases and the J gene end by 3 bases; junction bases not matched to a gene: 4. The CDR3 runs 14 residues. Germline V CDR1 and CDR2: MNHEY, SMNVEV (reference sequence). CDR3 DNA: TGTGCCAGCAGTTTAGCTAGCGGCTACTACGAGCAGTACTTC. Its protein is CASSLASGYYEQYF.

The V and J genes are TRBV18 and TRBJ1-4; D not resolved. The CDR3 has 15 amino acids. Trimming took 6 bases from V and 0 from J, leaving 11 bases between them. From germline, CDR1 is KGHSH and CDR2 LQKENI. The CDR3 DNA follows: TGTGCCAGCTCTCCGACTTTTGCAACTAATGAAAAACTGTTTTTT. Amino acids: CASSPTFATNEKLFF.

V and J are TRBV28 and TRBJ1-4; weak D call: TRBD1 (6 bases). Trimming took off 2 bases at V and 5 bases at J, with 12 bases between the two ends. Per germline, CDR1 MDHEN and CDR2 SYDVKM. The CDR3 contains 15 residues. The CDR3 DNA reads TGTGCCAGCAGTTTACCCGGACAGACAAATGAAAAACTGTTTTTT. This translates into CASSLPGQTNEKLFF.

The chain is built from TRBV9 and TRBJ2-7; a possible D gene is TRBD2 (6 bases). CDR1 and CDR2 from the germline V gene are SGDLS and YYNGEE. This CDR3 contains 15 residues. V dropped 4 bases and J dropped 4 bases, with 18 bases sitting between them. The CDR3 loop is CASSRLDGTGYEQYF. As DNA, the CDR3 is TGTGCCAGCAGCAGACTAGACGGTACGGGATACGAGCAGTACTTC.

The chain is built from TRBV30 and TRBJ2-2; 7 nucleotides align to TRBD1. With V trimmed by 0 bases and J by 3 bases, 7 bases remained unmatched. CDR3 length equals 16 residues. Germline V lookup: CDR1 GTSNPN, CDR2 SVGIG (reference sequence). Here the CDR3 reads CAWSVTGTVHTGELFF. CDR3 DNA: TGTGCCTGGAGTGTAACCGGGACAGTTCACACCGGGGAGCTGTTTTTT.

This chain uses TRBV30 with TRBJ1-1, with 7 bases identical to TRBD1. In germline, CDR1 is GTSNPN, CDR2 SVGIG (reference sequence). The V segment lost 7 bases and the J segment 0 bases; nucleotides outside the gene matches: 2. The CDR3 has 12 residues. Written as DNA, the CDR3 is TGTGCCTCCGACAGGGTGAACACTGAAGCTTTCTTT. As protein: CASDRVNTEAFF.

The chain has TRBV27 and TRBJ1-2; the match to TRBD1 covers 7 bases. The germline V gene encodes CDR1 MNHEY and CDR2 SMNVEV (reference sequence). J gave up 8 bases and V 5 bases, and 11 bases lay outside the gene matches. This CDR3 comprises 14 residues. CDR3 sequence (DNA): TGTGCCAGCAGTCCGAGACAGGGTCTGCACGGCTACACCTTC. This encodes CASSPRQGLHGYTF.

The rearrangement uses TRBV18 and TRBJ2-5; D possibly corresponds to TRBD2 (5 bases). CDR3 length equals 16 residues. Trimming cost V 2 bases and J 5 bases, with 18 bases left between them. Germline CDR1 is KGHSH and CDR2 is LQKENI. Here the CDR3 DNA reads TGTGCCAGCTCACCATGGGCAGAGAGGGCGCGCGAGACCCAGTACTTC. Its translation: CASSPWAERARETQYF.

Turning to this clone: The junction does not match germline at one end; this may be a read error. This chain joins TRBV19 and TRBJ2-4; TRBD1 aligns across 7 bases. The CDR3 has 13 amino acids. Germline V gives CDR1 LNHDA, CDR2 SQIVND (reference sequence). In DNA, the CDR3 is TGTGCCAGTAGGAGGGATAAGACAGGGCGGTTGGACTTC. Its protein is CASRRDKTGRLDF. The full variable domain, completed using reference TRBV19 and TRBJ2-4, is DGGITQSPKYLFRKEGQNVTLSCEQNLNHDAMYWYRQDPGQGLRLIYYSQIVNDFQKGDIAEGYSVSREKKESFPLTVTSAQKNPTAFYLCASRRDKTGRLDFGAGTRLSVL.

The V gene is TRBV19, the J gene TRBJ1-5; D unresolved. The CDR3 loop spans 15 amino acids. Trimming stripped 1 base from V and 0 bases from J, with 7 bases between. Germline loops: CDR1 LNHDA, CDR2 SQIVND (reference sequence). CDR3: CASSIAGYSNQPQHF. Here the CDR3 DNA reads TGTGCCAGTAGTATAGCCGGGTATAGCAATCAGCCCCAGCATTTT.

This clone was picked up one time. CDR3 sequence: CASSRWGPDTGELFF. The CDR3 DNA follows: TGTGCCAGCAGCCGGTGGGGGCCGGACACCGGGGAGCTGTTTTTT. The chain employs TRBV7-2 and TRBJ2-2, with a weak D call TRBD1 (6 bases). The ends were cut back, 5 bases at V and 3 bases at J, with 13 bases in the middle. CDR3 size: 15 residues. CDR1 SGHTA and CDR2 FQGNSA come from the germline V gene. The full variable domain, rest sourced from reference TRBV7-2 and TRBJ2-2, is GAGVSQSPSNKVTEKGKDVELRCDPISGHTALYWYRQSLGQGLEFLIYFQGNSAPDKSGLPSDRFSAERTGGSVSTLTIQRTQQEDSAVYLCASSRWGPDTGELFFGEGSRLTVL.

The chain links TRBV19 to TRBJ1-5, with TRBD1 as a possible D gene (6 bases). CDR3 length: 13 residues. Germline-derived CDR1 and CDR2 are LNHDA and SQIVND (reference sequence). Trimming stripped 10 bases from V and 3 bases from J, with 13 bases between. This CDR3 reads CATLQGYNQPQHF. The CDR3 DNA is TGTGCCACATTACAGGGCTACAATCAGCCCCAGCATTTT.

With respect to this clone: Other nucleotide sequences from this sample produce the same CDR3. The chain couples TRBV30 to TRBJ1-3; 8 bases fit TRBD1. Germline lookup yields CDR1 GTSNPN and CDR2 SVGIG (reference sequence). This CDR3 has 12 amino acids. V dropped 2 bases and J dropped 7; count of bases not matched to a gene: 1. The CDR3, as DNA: TGTGCCTGGAGTAGACAGGGGAACACCATATATTTT. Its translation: CAWSRQGNTIYF.

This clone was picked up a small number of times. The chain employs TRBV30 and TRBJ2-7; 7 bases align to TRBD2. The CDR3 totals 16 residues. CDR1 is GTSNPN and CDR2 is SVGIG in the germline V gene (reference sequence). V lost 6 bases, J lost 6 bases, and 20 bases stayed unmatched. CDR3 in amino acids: CACINSGTMSGVEQYF. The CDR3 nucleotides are TGTGCCTGCATAAATTCCGGGACGATGAGCGGGGTCGAGCAGTACTTC.

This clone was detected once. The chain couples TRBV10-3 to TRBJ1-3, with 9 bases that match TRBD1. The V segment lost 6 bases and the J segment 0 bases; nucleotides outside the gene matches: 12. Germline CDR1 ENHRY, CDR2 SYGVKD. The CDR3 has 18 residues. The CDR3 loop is CAIRQVPGQGNSGNTIYF. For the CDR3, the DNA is TGTGCCATCAGGCAAGTCCCGGGACAGGGAAACTCTGGAAACACCATATATTTT.

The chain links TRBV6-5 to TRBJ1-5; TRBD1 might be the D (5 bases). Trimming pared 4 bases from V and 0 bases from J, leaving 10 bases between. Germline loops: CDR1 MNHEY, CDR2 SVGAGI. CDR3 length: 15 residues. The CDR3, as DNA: TGTGCCAGCAGTTCTCAGGGCTATAGCAATCAGCCCCAGCATTTT. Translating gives CASSSQGYSNQPQHF.

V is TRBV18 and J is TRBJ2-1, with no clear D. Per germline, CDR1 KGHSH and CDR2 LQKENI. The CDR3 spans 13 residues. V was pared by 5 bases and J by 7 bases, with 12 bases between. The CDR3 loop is CASSDQSGNEQFF. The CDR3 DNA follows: TGTGCCAGCTCAGACCAGTCCGGGAATGAGCAGTTCTTC.

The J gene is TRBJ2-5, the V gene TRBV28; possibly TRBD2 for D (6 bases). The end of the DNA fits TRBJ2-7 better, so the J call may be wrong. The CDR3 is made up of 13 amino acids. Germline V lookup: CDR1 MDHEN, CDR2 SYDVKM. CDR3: CASTGTLWSEQYF. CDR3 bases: TGTGCCAGCACCGGGACTCTCTGGTCCGAGCAGTACTTC.

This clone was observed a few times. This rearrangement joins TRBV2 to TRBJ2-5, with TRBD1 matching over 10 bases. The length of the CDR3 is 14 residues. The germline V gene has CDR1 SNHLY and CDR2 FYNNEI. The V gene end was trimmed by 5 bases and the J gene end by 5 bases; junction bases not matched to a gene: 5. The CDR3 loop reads CASSRTGGRETQYF. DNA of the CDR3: TGTGCCAGCAGTAGGACAGGGGGTAGGGAGACCCAGTACTTC.